This T cell receptor beta chain was sequenced during a study of blood T cells in healthy people across ages. For this clonotype: Its antigen is as yet unknown.

The CDR3 totals 15 residues. V was pared by 4 bases and J by 6 bases, with 19 bases between. The germline gives CDR1 PRHDT, CDR2 FYEKMQ (reference sequence). General study findings and limits: Donors of long life had a larger count of naive CD4+ cells and greater diversity than aged donors.

Sample-barcoded 5' priming and a J-beta primer mix drove a second PCR of about 6 to 12 cycles. Each of the cDNA molecules was tagged by a template-switch adaptor with 12 random nucleotides. Via MiXCR, TCRdb re-called the 5' RACE reads, giving one row per CDR3 protein. In the table there are approximately 1.5 million distinct CDR3 sequences, around 36% of which are singletons. This TCR was recovered from a woman under 40 in good health. The sequencing input was blood. This chain links TRBV13 with TRBJ2-7; D is perhaps TRBD2 (6 bases). The CDR3 region is CASSSTGGRLGEQYF. In DNA form, the CDR3 reads TGTGCCAGCAGCTCCACCGGAGGGCGGCTCGGCGAGCAGTACTTC.